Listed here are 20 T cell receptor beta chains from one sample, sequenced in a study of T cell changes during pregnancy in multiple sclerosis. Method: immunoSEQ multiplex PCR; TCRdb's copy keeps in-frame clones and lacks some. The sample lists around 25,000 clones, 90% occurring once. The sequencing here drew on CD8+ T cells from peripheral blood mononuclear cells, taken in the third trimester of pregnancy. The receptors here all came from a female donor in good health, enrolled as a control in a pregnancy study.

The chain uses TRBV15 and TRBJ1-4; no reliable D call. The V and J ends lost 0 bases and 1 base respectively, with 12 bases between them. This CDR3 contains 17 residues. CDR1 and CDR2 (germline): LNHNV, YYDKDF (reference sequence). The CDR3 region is CATSRDLAVRTNEKLFF. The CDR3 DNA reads TGTGCCACCAGCAGAGATCTGGCAGTAAGAACTAATGAAAAACTGTTTTTT.

CDR3 residues: CASSQERRNHYEQYF. The CDR3 DNA sequence: TGTGCCAGCAGCCAAGAGCGGCGGAATCACTACGAGCAGTACTTC. This rearrangement joins TRBV4-2 to TRBJ2-7; no clear D gene. Germline V gives CDR1 LGHNA, CDR2 YNFKEQ. CDR3 length: 15 residues. The V gene lost 0 bases and the J gene lost 3 bases, with 12 bases spanning the gap.

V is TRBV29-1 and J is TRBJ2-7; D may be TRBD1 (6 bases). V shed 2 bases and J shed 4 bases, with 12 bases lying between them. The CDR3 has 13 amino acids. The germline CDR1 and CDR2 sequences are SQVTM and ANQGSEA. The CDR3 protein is CSVESEGGYEQYF. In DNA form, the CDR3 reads TGCAGCGTTGAATCGGAAGGGGGTTACGAGCAGTACTTC.

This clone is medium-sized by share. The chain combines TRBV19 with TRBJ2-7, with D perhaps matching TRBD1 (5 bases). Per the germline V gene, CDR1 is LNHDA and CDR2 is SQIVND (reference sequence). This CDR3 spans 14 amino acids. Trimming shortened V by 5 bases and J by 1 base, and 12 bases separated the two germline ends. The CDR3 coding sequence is TGTGCCAGTAGTCTTGACAGTGAATCCTACGAGCAGTACTTC. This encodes CASSLDSESYEQYF.

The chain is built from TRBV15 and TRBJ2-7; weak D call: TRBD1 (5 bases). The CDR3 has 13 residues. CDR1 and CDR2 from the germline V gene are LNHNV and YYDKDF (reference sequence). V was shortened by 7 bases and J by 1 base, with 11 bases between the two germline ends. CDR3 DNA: TGTGCCACCAAGGACATAGTGTCCTACGAGCAGTACTTC. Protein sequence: CATKDIVSYEQYF. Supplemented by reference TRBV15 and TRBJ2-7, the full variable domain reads DAMVIQNPRYQVTQFGKPVTLSCSQTLNHNVMYWYQQKSSQAPKLLFHYYDKDFNNEADTPDNFQSRRPNTSFCFLDIRSPGLGDTAMYLCATKDIVSYEQYFGPGTRLTVT.

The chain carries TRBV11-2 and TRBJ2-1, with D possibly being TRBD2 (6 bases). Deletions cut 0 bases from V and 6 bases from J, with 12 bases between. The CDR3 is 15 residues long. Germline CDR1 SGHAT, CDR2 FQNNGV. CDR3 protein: CASSLDKEGGNEQFF. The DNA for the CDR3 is TGTGCCAGCAGCTTAGATAAGGAGGGCGGCAATGAGCAGTTCTTC.

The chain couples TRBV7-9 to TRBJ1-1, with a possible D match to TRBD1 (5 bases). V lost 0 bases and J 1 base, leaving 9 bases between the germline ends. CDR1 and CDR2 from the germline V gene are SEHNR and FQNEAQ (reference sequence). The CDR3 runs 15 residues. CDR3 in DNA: TGTGCCAGCAGCTTAGCTCCGACAGCGAACACTGAAGCTTTCTTT. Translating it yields CASSLAPTANTEAFF.

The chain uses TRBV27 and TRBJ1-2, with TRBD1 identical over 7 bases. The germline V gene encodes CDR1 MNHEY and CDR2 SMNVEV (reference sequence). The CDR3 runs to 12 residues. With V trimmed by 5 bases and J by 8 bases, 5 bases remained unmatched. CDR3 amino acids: CASSQGGEGYTF. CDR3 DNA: TGTGCCAGCAGTCAAGGGGGCGAAGGCTACACCTTC.

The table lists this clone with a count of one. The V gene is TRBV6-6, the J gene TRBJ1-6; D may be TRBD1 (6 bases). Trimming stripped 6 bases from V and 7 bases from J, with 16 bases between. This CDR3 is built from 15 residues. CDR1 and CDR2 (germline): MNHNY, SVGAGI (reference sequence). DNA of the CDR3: TGTGCCAGCAGGTTGGACAGTACGAAGAATTCACCCCTCCACTTT. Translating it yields CASRLDSTKNSPLHF.

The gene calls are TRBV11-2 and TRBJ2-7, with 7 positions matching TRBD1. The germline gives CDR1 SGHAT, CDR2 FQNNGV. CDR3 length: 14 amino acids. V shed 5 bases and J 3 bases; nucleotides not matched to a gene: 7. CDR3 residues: CASSTASGGYEQYF. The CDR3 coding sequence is TGTGCCAGCAGCACCGCCTCAGGGGGCTACGAGCAGTACTTC.

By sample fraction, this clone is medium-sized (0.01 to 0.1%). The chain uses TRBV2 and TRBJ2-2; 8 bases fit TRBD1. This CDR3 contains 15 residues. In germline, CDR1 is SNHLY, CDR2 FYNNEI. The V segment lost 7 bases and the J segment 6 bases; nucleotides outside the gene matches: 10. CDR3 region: CASMGGQVVPGELFF. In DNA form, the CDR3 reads TGTGCCAGCATGGGGGGACAGGTCGTTCCCGGGGAGCTGTTTTTT.

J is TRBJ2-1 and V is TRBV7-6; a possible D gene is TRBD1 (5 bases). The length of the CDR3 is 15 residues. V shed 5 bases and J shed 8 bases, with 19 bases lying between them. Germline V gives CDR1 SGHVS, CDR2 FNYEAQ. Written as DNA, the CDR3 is TGTGCCAGCAGCGCCCTACAGGAGTTTTGGGATGAGCAGTTCTTC. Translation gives CASSALQEFWDEQFF.

The CDR3 coding sequence is TGTGCCAGCAGCAAGACTAGCGGGACGTACAATGAGCAGTTCTTC. Its protein product is CASSKTSGTYNEQFF. The chain has TRBV7-3 and TRBJ2-1; 11 positions match TRBD2. This CDR3 has 15 residues. Germline V gene data show CDR1 as SGHTA and CDR2 as FQGTGA. The V gene end was trimmed by 5 bases and the J gene end by 4 bases; junction bases not matched to a gene: 4.

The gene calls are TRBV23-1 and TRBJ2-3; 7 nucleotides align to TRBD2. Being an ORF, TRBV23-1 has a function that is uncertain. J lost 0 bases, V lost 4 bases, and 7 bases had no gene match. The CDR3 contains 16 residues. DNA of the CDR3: TGCGCCAGCAGTCGTACGAGCGGGGCTAGCACAGATACGCAGTATTTT. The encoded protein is CASSRTSGASTDTQYF.

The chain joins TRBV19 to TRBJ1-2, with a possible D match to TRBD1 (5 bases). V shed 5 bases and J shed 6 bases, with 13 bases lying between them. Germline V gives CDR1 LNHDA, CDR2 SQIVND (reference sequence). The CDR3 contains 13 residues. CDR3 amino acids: CASSVRGEDGYTF. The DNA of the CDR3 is TGTGCCAGTAGTGTTAGAGGGGAGGATGGCTACACCTTC. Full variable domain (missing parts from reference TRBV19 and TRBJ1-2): DGGITQSPKYLFRKEGQNVTLSCEQNLNHDAMYWYRQDPGQGLRLIYYSQIVNDFQKGDIAEGYSVSREKKESFPLTVTSAQKNPTAFYLCASSVRGEDGYTFGSGTRLTVV.

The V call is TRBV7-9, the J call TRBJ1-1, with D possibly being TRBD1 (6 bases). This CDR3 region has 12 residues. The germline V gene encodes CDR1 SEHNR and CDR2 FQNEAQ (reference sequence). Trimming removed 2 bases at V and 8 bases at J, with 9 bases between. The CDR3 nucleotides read TGTGCCAGCAGCTTAAGTGGGACAGAAGCTTTCTTT. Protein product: CASSLSGTEAFF.

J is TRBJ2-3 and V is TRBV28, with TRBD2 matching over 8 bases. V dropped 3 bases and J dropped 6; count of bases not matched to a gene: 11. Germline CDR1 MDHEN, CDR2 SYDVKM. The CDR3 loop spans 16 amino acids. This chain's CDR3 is CASSFEKAGVEDTQYF. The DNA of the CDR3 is TGTGCCAGCAGTTTCGAAAAAGCGGGAGTGGAGGATACGCAGTATTTT.

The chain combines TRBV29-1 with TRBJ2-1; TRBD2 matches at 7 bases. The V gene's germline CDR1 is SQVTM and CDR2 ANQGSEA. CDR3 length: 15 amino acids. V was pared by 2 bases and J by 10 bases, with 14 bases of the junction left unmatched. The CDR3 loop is CSVERTRRPSLEQFF. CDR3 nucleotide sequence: TGCAGCGTTGAAAGGACTAGGCGGCCCTCCTTGGAGCAGTTCTTC.

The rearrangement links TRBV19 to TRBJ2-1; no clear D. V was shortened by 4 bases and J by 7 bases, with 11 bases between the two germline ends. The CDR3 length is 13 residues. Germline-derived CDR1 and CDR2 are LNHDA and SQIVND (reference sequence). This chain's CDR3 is CASSNGIANEQFF. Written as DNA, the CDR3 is TGTGCCAGTAGTAACGGTATAGCTAATGAGCAGTTCTTC.

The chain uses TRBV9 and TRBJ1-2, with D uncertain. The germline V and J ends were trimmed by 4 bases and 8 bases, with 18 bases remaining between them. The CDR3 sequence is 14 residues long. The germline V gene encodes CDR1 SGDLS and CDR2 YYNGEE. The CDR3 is CASSPGGSAGGYTF. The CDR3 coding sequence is TGTGCCAGCAGCCCAGGCGGGAGCGCGGGCGGCTACACCTTC.